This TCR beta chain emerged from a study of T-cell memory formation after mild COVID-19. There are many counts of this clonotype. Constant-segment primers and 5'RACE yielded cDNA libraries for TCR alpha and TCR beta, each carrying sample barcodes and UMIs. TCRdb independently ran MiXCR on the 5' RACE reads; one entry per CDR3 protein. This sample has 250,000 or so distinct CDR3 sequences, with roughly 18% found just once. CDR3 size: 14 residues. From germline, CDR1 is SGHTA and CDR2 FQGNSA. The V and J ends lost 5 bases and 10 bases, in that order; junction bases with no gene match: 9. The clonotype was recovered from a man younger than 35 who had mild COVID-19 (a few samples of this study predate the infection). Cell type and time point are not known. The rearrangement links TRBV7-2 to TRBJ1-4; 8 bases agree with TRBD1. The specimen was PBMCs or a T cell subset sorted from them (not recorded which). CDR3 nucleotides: TGTGCCAGCAGCCGGACAGGGATTTCCCCAAAACTGTTTTTT. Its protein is CASSRTGISPKLFF.